Many counts were recorded for the clone carrying this TCR beta chain. Time point defined: healthy volunteer bleed at 2 weeks. The study extracted total RNA from unfractionated whole blood. One entry per CDR3 protein, called by TCRdb with MiXCR from the RACE reads. The data hold around 130,000 distinct CDR3 sequences, with approximately 9.5% observed a single time. These data are taken from a study of human T cells and chemical hapten exposure. The CDR3 totals 11 residues. Trimming stripped 6 bases from V and 5 bases from J, with 6 bases between. CDR1 and CDR2 from the germline V gene are MNHNY and SVGAGI (reference sequence).

The V gene is TRBV6-6, the J gene TRBJ2-3; no clear D. The clonotype was recovered from a male donor in good health. Some clones in this sample may be carry-over from other donors' samples. Sequencing used whole blood. The CDR3 bases are TGTGCCAGCAGCCAGGAAGATACGCAGTATTTT. Protein: CASSQEDTQYF.